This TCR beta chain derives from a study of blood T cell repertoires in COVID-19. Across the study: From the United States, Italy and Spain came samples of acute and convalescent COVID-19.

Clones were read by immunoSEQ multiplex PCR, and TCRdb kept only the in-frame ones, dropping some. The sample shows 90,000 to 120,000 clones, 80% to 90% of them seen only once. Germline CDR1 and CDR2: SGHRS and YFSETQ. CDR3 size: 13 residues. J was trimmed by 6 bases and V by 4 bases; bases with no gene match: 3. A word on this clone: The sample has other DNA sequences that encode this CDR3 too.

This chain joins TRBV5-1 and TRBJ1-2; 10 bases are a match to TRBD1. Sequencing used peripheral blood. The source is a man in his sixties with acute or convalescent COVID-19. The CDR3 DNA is TGCGCCAGCAGCCCGGACAGGGGGGATGGCTACACCTTC. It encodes CASSPDRGDGYTF.